These 8 T cell receptor beta chains were sequenced from one sample in a study of blood T cell repertoires in COVID-19. This table comes from immunoSEQ multiplex PCR, and its TCRdb copy is limited to in-frame clones, with some not included. The table has around 130,000 clones, under 90% seen once. The specimen sequenced was PBMCs or T cells enriched from blood (not recorded which). Every receptor here comes from a woman between 18 and 30 years old who had been exposed to COVID-19.

J is TRBJ1-5 and V is TRBV12-3 or TRBV12-4, with no clear D. V was cut by 4 bases and J by 3 bases, with 7 bases left in between. This CDR3 contains 13 residues. In DNA form, the CDR3 reads TGTGCCAGCAGTTCTAGATACAATCAGCCCCAGCATTTT. Encoded protein: CASSSRYNQPQHF.

CDR3 DNA sequence: TGTGCCAGCAGTAACCCGAACAGTCATGGCTACACCTTC. Its protein product is CASSNPNSHGYTF. The genes are TRBV27 and TRBJ1-2, with no clear D. V was clipped by 5 bases and J by 6 bases, with 13 bases between them. From germline, CDR1 is MNHEY and CDR2 SMNVEV (reference sequence). The CDR3 runs 13 residues.

The chain recombines TRBV3-1 (or the pseudogene TRBV3-2) with TRBJ2-1, with TRBD2 matching 10 bases. Germline-derived CDR1 and CDR2 are LGHDT and YNNKEL (reference sequence). This CDR3 has 17 residues. With 4 bases clipped from V and 4 bases from J, the junction kept 10 bases outside the gene matches. CDR3 nucleotides: TGTGCCAGCAGCCCTAAACGGGAACTAGCGGGGTACAATGAGCAGTTCTTC. Translated: CASSPKRELAGYNEQFF.

This clone appeared once. The J gene is TRBJ2-7, the V gene TRBV29-1; 7 bases fit TRBD2. Trimming cost V 5 bases and J 6 bases; bases outside gene matches: 10. The V gene's germline CDR1 is SQVTM and CDR2 ANQGSEA. The CDR3 contains 13 residues. CDR3 DNA: TGCAGCGTTTTAAGCGGGGCTGAGGGCGAGCAGTACTTC. Residues: CSVLSGAEGEQYF.

This rearrangement joins TRBV18 to TRBJ2-7, with unresolved D. V gave up 2 bases and J gave up 2 bases, with 10 bases separating them. Germline values: CDR1 KGHSH, CDR2 LQKENI. The CDR3 covers 14 residues. In nucleotides, the CDR3 is TGTGCCAGCTCACCATCTTTGGAGCCCTACGAGCAGTACTTC. It codes for CASSPSLEPYEQYF.

This chain links TRBV3-1 (or the pseudogene TRBV3-2) with TRBJ2-2; 9 bases align to TRBD1. CDR1 LGHDT and CDR2 YNNKEL come from the germline V gene (reference sequence). Trimming cost V 4 bases and J 7 bases; bases outside gene matches: 7. This CDR3 spans 15 amino acids. The CDR3 nucleotides are TGTGCCAGCAGCCTCGGGACAGGGCATGGCGGGGAGCTGTTTTTT. Protein: CASSLGTGHGGELFF.

This chain uses TRBV3-1 (or the pseudogene TRBV3-2) with TRBJ1-5, with a weak D call TRBD1 (5 bases). The V end lost 1 base, the J end lost 6 bases, and 13 bases lay between the germline ends. Germline loops: CDR1 LGHDT, CDR2 YNNKEL (reference sequence). This CDR3 is built from 15 residues. The CDR3 is CASSQGGDGSQPQHF. As DNA, the CDR3 is TGTGCCAGCAGCCAAGGGGGGGATGGGTCTCAGCCCCAGCATTTT.

The chain uses TRBV5-1 and TRBJ1-4, with TRBD1 as a possible D gene (6 bases). CDR1 and CDR2 (germline): SGHRS, YFSETQ. The CDR3 runs to 14 residues. V was clipped by 2 bases and J by 4 bases, with 9 bases between them. The CDR3 here is CASSLGQLNEKLFF. The CDR3 DNA is TGCGCCAGCAGCTTAGGACAGCTTAATGAAAAACTGTTTTTT.